The next 10 T cell receptor beta chains were all read from a single sample in a study of CD8+ T cells in alopecia areata. TCR sequencing used cDNA made by reverse transcription of extracted RNA. Repertoires were generated with immunoSEQ multiplex PCR, while TCRdb's copy carries only in-frame clones and drops some. The table has 100,000 to 150,000 clones, approximately 49% seen once. The sample consisted of CD8+ T cells sorted from blood, taken at week 0. The receptor set was obtained from a human donor with alopecia areata.

In this sample, this clone turned up a few times. The rearrangement links TRBV5-6 to TRBJ2-1, with 11 bases fitting TRBD2. This CDR3 contains 15 residues. The germline gives CDR1 SGHDT, CDR2 YYEEEE. The V segment lost 2 bases and the J segment 6 bases; nucleotides outside the gene matches: 4. The CDR3 nucleotides are TGTGCCAGCAGCTTACCTAGCGGGGGGACCAATGAGCAGTTCTTC. It yields the protein CASSLPSGGTNEQFF.

The V call is TRBV5-4, the J call TRBJ1-4; no reliable D call. This CDR3 has 14 residues. The germline V gene encodes CDR1 SGHNT and CDR2 YYREEE (reference sequence). The V gene lost 1 base and the J gene lost 3 bases, with 7 bases spanning the gap. The DNA for the CDR3 is TGTGCCAGCAGCTTGTGGGGAGCTAATGAAAAACTGTTTTTT. Translation gives CASSLWGANEKLFF.

This clone was seen a few times. The V call is TRBV11-2, the J call TRBJ2-1; D possibly corresponds to TRBD1 (5 bases). The CDR3 extends over 16 amino acids. Germline loops: CDR1 SGHAT, CDR2 FQNNGV. With 1 base removed from V and 1 base from J, the gap between germline ends came to 11 bases. The CDR3 nucleotides read TGTGCCAGCAGCTTAGGTCCAGGGTCGTCCTACAATGAGCAGTTCTTC. Its protein is CASSLGPGSSYNEQFF.

The sample holds a few counts of this clone. The V gene is TRBV9, the J gene TRBJ2-7, with D possibly being TRBD1 (5 bases). Between the trimmed V and J ends, which lost 4 bases and 2 bases, there was a span of 13 bases. From germline, CDR1 is SGDLS and CDR2 YYNGEE. The CDR3 is 14 residues long. The CDR3 protein is CASSPADSAYEQYF. In DNA, the CDR3 is TGTGCCAGCAGCCCAGCCGACAGTGCCTACGAGCAGTACTTC.

The chain uses TRBV19 and TRBJ1-2; D is unresolved. The germline CDR1 and CDR2 sequences are LNHDA and SQIVND (reference sequence). V gave up 0 bases and J gave up 5 bases, with 19 bases separating them. The CDR3 covers 17 residues. CDR3 DNA: TGTGCCAGTAGTATAGATCTTGAGGTCCCGTTGGAGTATGGCTACACCTTC. Translated: CASSIDLEVPLEYGYTF.

This clone appeared a few times. The rearrangement joins TRBV7-3 to TRBJ1-2, with D unclear. The CDR3 extends over 13 amino acids. Between the trimmed V and J ends, which lost 5 bases and 0 bases, there was a span of 7 bases. From germline, CDR1 is SGHTA and CDR2 FQGTGA. The CDR3 is CASSRGTNYGYTF. In nucleotides, the CDR3 is TGTGCCAGCAGCCGGGGTACTAACTATGGCTACACCTTC.

The chain joins TRBV5-4 to TRBJ2-3; TRBD1 might be the D (6 bases). The CDR3 consists of 15 residues. Per germline, CDR1 SGHNT and CDR2 YYREEE (reference sequence). V dropped 1 base and J dropped 3 bases, with 12 bases sitting between them. CDR3 coding DNA: TGTGCCAGCAGCTTGACGGGACACCCGACAGATACGCAGTATTTT. It yields the protein CASSLTGHPTDTQYF.

By its share, this clone is medium-sized. The chain combines TRBV6-5 with TRBJ2-1; 11 nucleotides line up with TRBD2. V trimming: 6 bases; J trimming: 9 bases; junction bases outside the gene matches: 4. The CDR3 length is 13 residues. CDR1 is MNHEY, CDR2 SVGAGI, per germline. For the CDR3, the DNA is TGTGCCAGCAGGCCGACTAGCGGGGCTGAGCAGTTCTTC. Its translation is CASRPTSGAEQFF.

This clone was detected a few times. The gene calls are TRBV7-8 and TRBJ2-1; 8 bases match TRBD2. CDR1 and CDR2 from the germline V gene are SGHVS and FQNEAQ. V shed 5 bases and J 8 bases; nucleotides not matched to a gene: 11. The CDR3 runs to 15 residues. The CDR3 loop is CASSLDERGRHEQFF. The CDR3 nucleotides are TGTGCCAGCAGCCTCGACGAGCGGGGGAGGCATGAGCAGTTCTTC.

This clone was seen only a few times. This chain links TRBV2 with TRBJ2-7; possibly TRBD2 for D (5 bases). CDR1 and CDR2 from the germline V gene are SNHLY and FYNNEI. Deletions cut 8 bases from V and 4 bases from J, with 6 bases between. The CDR3 has 10 residues. The CDR3, as DNA: TGTGCCAGCGGGGAGTACGAGCAGTACTTC. It is translated as CASGEYEQYF.